This T cell receptor beta chain was documented in a study of cytomegalovirus exposure and HLA in healthy donors listed by TCRdb under 2017. For context, the study as a whole: An earlier analysis of several hundred of the donors reported more than 250 Gb of sequence data and approximately 110 million unique TCR beta sequences from about 200 million T cells. An early release that covered about 600 HLA-typed donors contained approximately 300 gigabases of sequencing data and 80 million or so unique TCR sequences. The genetic ancestry cluster associated with self-reported Caucasian donors included 80% to 90% of the 350 to 500 genotyped donors. The study aimed to test whether signatures of past pathogen exposure could be identified by cataloging public T cell receptors. The study used immunosequencing to profile the T cell repertoires of under 700 subjects and linked those repertoires to cytomegalovirus serostatus. A separate validation cohort of approximately 130 different subjects was used in addition to the roughly 720-subject first cohort. To predict cytomegalovirus infection status, the study brought together high-throughput TCR immunosequencing, statistical association of individual TCRs with disease status, and machine learning. A later analysis re-examined previously published TCR beta repertoires from more than 600 donors and added high-resolution HLA genotyping to investigate patterns of TCR occurrence. The later analysis used no new phenotypic data to find candidate immune exposures, relying instead on TCR beta sequences and their occurrence across donors. An earlier analysis of 587 of the donors used high-throughput TCR beta sequencing to judge whether each TCR beta V gene segment behaved as functional or pseudogenic. Donor age, sex, ethnicity and CMV serostatus were compiled alongside the repertoire data. In a later genetic analysis, genome-wide SNP genotypes for about three fifths of the roughly 670 donors were used, and that subset was treated as a discovery cohort. Every repertoire in the discovery cohort had been generated on one and the same sequencing platform. HLA typing covered class I and class II loci at four-digit resolution. The number of donors typed differed by locus, with roughly 629-640 for A, B, C, DRB1 and DQB1, roughly 550 for DQA1, approximately 580 for DPA1, and approximately 470 for DPB1. A few DR-DQ haplotypes were treated as single units for association and clustering because of strong linkage in the cohort. Across 398 genotyped donors of the cohort, an average of about 200,000 unique TCR beta nucleotide sequences per donor were sequenced, and about a sixth of those sequences were non-productive.

Preparation of the library involved the immunoSEQ multiplex PCR assay. For the multiplex PCR, a mixture combining 60 forward primers for TCR Vbeta segments and 13 reverse primers for TCR Jbeta segments was used. The CDR3 region of rearranged TCR beta genes was amplified from genomic DNA by a multiplex PCR assay. Amplified TCR beta libraries were sequenced as 87-base-pair reads on the Illumina HiSeq System. The authors processed their data as follows. A later analysis tallied roughly 78 million unique TCR beta chains across the 660 or so repertoires, and roughly 11 million of those chains were shared by two or more donors. Raw reads were error-corrected and collapsed into unique sequences with a nearest-neighbor algorithm that merged closely related sequences to remove PCR and sequencing errors. To assign V, D and J gene segments, CDR3 sequences were aligned to IMGT reference sequences. For a sequence to be retained, a match of at least six nucleotides was required to both a V gene segment and a J gene segment. Rearrangements were called productive when the CDR3 lacked stop codons and stayed in frame with V and J; all others were non-productive. CDR3 was defined by IMGT convention, running from the second conserved V-encoded cysteine to the conserved J-encoded phenylalanine. Sequences without an unambiguous match to a single V gene segment were excluded from the earlier analysis of about 600 of the donors. An earlier analysis of 587 of the donors called V segments functional above 56.7% productive rearrangements and segregating when the between-donor standard deviation exceeded 5%. A statistical classification framework was developed to diagnose cytomegalovirus status using the catalog of TCR beta chain sequences. In a later analysis, TCR nucleotide sequences were compared against IMGT/GENE-DB human TR gene sequences so that V and J genes could be assigned. The TCRdist pipeline was used in a later analysis to assign CDR3 sequences and most-parsimonious VDJ recombination scenarios. In a later analysis, each TCR beta chain was defined by its CDR3 amino acid sequence together with its V-gene family, and reads lacking a unique V-gene family were excluded. As a way to deal with suspected cross-contamination and a sequencing artifact, a later analysis dropped more than 500 nucleotide sequences that were highly shared and had low generation probability. In a later analysis, a clonal expansion index was calculated for each public chain from normalized within-repertoire ranks of inferred template counts. Generation probabilities in a later analysis came from a VDJ recombination model fitted to out-of-frame rearrangements, and those results were checked against IGoR. A later analysis scored TCR-TCR, TCR-HLA and TCR-CMV co-occurrence with hypergeometric tests, applying a repertoire-size bias correction to TCR pairs. In a later analysis, false discovery rates were estimated by permuting HLA or CMV assignments 20 times. A later analysis grouped co-occurring TCRs with DBSCAN, adding TCRdist sequence similarity when clustering within HLA-allele-positive subsets. Co-occurrence clustering excluded repertoires with fewer than 30,000 or more than 120,000 public chains, plus five with anomalous nucleotide sharing. Here the immuneACCESS table is served through TCRdb, limited to in-frame sequences with V and J called. Missing clones are a known gap in these copies; in checked studies unresolved V genes cover under half, and the rest lacks a known reason. The V and J calls and clone size were taken over from that table, and D and trimming were inferred from the DNA. The sample profile shows around 200,000 clones; almost 85% of them were found once. Over 0.5% of the sample belongs to the ten largest clones.

V is trimmed back by 2 bases and J by 8 bases, and the junction contains 1 base that no gene match accounts for. The CDR3 sequence holds 13 residues, the cysteine and phenylalanine included. Just the 39-base CDR3 DNA is kept, in frame starting at base 1. The germline V gene yields MNHEY for CDR1 and SVGAGI for CDR2. The investigation overall reported the following: An earlier analysis of some 590 of the donors showed that most TCR beta V segments appeared in productive rearrangements either about 90% or about 30% of the time, which broadly matched IMGT annotations. Some IMGT-functional V segments, including TRBV6-2 and TRBV6-3, could not be distinguished by the 87-base-pair reads and were therefore excluded. A later analysis found that most CMV-associated TCR beta chains appeared HLA-restricted, with HLA associations seemingly driven largely by CMV exposure. CMV serostatus was the only immune exposure information available for the cohort. At a false discovery rate of 0.05, a later analysis linked under 20,000 TCR beta sequences to specific HLA alleles. A further reported finding was that TCR beta sequences accurately predicted the HLA-A and HLA-B alleles for most subjects in the first cohort. The cohort was sequenced for TCR beta chains only, and without alpha or paired-chain data the features that could be detected were limited. The authors suggested that the approach could potentially be extended to other disease states and immunological phenotypes. In the study, 150 to 200 TCR beta chains were listed as associated with cytomegalovirus. In a later genetic analysis, a missense DCLRE1C variant was associated with V-gene and J-gene trimming of TCR beta chains, and the association was replicated in an independent cohort. HLA typing was unavailable for some donors at each locus, so association tests used only the typed subset. In a later analysis, several top co-occurrence clusters were reported to appear linked to parvovirus B19, influenza, CMV and Epstein-Barr virus. Strong co-occurrence of HLA alleles, especially DR and DQ, made assigning TCR associations to individual alleles difficult. Correlated functional status among segregating V segments might reflect linkage disequilibrium, but an unknown experimental factor could not be ruled out. A later genetic analysis reported fewer N-insertions in productive TCRs among donors in an Asian-associated ancestry cluster than the roughly 640-donor mean. About 17 rarely observed V segments, including chromosome 9 orphons, were excluded from the earlier analysis of some 590 of the donors because counts were too low. The presence/absence analyses assumed that sequencing depth was roughly uniform across donors, and that assumption may not be true. A cluster of highly shared sequence variants was judged likely to be a technical artifact of the sequencing pipeline. Cytomegalovirus status was reported to be diagnosed by the classifier with high specificity and sensitivity in both the original and validation cohorts. In a later analysis, HLA-associated TCR beta chains were found to be more clonally expanded and to have lower generation probabilities than equally common non-associated chains. Most TCR sequences were seen in very few donors, while some public TCRs were found in many individuals. Three of the identified cytomegalovirus-associated TCR beta chains were confirmed in vitro to be specific for cytomegalovirus antigens. A later analysis found that TCR association rates varied across HLA loci, with DRB1 alleles showing the most associated TCRs and HLA-C alleles the fewest.

This clone has only a few counts. The specificity of this receptor is unknown. Per-base quality was not reported, and no clone a single base away is much larger than it. In total, 600 or so healthy bone marrow donors made up the cohort. At the time of sampling, all cohort members were nominally healthy, though unrecorded immune exposures were likely present. The donor tested CMV seronegative, placing the donor among the approximately 360 seronegative members of the cohort. A peripheral blood sample was provided by each donor, and peripheral blood mononuclear cells were used for TCR beta sequencing. Genomic DNA extraction from the blood cell samples was performed with the Qiagen DNeasy Blood Extraction Kit.

The chain links TRBV6-5 with TRBJ1-1; TRBD1 aligns with 11 central bases. Sample: PBMCs. The source is a woman in her forties in good health and CMV-seronegative. The base sequence is TGTGCCAGCAGTTACGGGACAGGGGGAGAAGCTTTCTTT. Its translation is CASSYGTGGEAFF.